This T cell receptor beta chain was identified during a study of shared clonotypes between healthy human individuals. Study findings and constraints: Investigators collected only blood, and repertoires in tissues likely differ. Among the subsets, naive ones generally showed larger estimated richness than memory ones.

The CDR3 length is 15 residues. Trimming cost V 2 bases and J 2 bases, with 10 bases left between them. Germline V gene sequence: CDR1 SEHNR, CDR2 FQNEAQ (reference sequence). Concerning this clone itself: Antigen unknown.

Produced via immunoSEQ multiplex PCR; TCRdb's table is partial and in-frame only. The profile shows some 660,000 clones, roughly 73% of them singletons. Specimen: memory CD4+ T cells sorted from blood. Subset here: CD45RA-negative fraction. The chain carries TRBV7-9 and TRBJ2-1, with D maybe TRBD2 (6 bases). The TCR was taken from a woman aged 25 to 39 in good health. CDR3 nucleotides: TGTGCCAGCAGCTTATCGGGAGCCACCTACAATGAGCAGTTCTTC. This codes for CASSLSGATYNEQFF. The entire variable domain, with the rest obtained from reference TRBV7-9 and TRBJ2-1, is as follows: DTGVSQNPRHKITKRGQNVTFRCDPISEHNRLYWYRQTLGQGPEFLTYFQNEAQLEKSRLLSDRFSAERPKGSFSTLEIQRTEQGDSAMYLCASSLSGATYNEQFFGPGTRLTVL.